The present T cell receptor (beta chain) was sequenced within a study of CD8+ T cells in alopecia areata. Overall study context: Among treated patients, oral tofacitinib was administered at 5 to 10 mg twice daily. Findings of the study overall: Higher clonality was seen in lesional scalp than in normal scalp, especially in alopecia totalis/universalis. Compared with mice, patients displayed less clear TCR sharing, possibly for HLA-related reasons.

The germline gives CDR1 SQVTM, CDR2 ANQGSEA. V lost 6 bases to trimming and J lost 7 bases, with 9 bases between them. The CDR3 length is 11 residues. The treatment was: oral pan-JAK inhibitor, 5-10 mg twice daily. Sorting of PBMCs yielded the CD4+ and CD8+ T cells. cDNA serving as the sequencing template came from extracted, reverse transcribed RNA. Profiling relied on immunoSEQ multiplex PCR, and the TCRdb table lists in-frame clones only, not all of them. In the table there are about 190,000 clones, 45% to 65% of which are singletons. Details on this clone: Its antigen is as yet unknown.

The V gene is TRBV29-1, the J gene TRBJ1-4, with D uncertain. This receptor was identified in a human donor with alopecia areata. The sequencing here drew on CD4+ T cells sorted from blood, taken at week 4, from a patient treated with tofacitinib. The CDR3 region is CSVRTGEKLFF. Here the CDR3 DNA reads TGCAGCGTGCGGACGGGTGAAAAACTGTTTTTT. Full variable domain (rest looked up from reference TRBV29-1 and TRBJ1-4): SAVISQKPSRDICQRGTSLTIQCQVDSQVTMMFWYRQQPGQSLTLIATANQGSEATYESGFVIDKFPISRPNLTFSTLTVSNMSPEDSSIYLCSVRTGEKLFFGSGTQLSVL.